This TCR beta chain originates from a study of blood T cells in healthy people across ages. RNA extraction gave at least 5 micrograms of total RNA per sample. Looked up from germline, CDR1 is LGHNA and CDR2 is YNFKEQ. The CDR3 sequence is 14 residues long. V was trimmed by 0 bases and J by 12 bases, leaving 18 bases between them. Primers used in a second PCR of roughly 6 to 12 cycles were a sample-barcoded 5' primer and a J-beta primer mix. Each CDR3 protein is one row after TCRdb ran MiXCR on the 5' RACE reads. The sample has about 800,000 distinct CDR3 sequences, about 25% seen once. Another study also made use of these data, one on T cells of mothers and their children.

Sequencing was done on a sample of blood. V is TRBV4-2 and J is TRBJ2-7; no clear D gene. This TCR came from a boy aged 5-17 years in good health. CDR3 amino acids: CASSQDWKTPPRYF. For the CDR3, the DNA is TGTGCCAGCAGCCAAGACTGGAAAACCCCTCCAAGGTACTTC.